A single T cell receptor (beta chain) is shown here with its context. Repertoires were generated with immunoSEQ multiplex PCR, while TCRdb's copy carries only in-frame clones and drops some. The repertoire holds tens of thousands of clones, with 85% to 95% as singletons. This entry is derived from a study of control samples from healthy donors and cancer patients. The sequenced material came from blood. This sequence was found in a woman younger than 45 in good health.

The CDR3 DNA follows: TGTGCTAGTGGTACAGGACAGGGTAATGAAAAACTGTTTTTT. Protein sequence: CASGTGQGNEKLFF. This chain connects TRBV12-5 to TRBJ1-4; TRBD1 matches at 8 bases. Germline CDR1 is LGHNT and CDR2 is FRNRAP. V lost 5 bases, J lost 4 bases, and 3 bases stayed unmatched. This CDR3 contains 14 residues.